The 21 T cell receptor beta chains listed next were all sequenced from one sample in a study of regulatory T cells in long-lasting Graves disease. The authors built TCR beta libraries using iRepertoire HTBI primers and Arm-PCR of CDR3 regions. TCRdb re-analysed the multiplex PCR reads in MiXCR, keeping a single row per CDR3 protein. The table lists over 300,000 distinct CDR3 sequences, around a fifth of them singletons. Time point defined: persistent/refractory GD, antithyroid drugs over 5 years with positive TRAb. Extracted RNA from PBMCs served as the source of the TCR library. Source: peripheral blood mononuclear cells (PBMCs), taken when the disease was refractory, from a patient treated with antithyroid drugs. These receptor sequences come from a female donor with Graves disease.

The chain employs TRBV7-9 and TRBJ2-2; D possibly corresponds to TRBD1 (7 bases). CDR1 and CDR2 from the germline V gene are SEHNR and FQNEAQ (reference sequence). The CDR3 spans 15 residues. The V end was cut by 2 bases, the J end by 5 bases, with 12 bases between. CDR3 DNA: TGTGCCAGCAGCTTAAAACCAGGGGGGACCGGGGAGCTGTTTTTT. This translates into CASSLKPGGTGELFF.

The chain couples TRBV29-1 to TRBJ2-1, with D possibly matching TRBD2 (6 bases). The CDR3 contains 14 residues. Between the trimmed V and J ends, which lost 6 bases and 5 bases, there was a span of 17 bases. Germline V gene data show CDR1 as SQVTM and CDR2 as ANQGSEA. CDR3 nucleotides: TGCAGCGTGGAGGGTTACTCGCACCACAATGAGCAGTTCTTC. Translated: CSVEGYSHHNEQFF.

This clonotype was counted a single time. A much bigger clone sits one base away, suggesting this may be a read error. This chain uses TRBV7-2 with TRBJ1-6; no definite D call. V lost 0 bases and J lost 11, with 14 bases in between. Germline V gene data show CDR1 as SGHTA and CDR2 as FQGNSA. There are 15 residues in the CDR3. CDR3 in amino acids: CASSLAAVFDPPLHF. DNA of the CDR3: TGTGCCAGCAGCTTAGCGGCCGTTTTTGATCCACCCCTCCACTTT.

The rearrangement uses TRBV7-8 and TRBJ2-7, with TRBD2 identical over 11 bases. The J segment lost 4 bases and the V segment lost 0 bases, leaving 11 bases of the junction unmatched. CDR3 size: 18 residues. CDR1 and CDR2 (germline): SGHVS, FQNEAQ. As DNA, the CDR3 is TGTGCCAGCAGCTTAGCGCCCGGGACTAGCGGTCCGGAGTACGAGCAGTACTTC. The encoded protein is CASSLAPGTSGPEYEQYF.

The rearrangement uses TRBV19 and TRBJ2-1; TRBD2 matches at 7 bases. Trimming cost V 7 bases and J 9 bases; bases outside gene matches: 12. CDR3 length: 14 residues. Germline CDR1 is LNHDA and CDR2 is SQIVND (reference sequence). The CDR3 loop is CASNPGRLVGEQFF. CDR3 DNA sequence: TGTGCCAGTAACCCCGGGAGGCTAGTGGGTGAGCAGTTCTTC.

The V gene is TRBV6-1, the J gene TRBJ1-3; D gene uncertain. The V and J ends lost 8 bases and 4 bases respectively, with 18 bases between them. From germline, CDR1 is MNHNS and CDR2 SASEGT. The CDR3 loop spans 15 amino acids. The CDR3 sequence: CASAPQAASGNTIYF. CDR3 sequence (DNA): TGTGCCAGCGCTCCCCAAGCGGCGTCGGGAAACACCATATATTTT.

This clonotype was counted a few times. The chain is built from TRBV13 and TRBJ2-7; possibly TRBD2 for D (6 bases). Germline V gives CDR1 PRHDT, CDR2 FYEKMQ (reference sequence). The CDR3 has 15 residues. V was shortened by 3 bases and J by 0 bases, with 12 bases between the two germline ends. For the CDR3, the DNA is TGTGCCAGCAGCTTGGTGGAGGGATTCTCCTACGAGCAGTACTTC. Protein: CASSLVEGFSYEQYF.

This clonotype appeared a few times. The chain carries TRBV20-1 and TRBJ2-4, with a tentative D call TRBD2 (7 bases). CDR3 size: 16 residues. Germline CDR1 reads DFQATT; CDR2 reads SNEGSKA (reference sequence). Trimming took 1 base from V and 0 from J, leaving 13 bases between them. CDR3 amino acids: CSARVGGALAKNIQYF. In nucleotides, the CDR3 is TGCAGTGCTAGAGTAGGGGGGGCTTTAGCCAAAAACATTCAGTACTTC.

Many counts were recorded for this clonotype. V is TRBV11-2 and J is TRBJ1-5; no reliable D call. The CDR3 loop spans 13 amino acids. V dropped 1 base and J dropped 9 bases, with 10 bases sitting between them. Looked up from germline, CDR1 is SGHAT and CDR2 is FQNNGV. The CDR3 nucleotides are TGTGCCAGCAGCTTAGTTCAGTCGGGGCCCCAGCATTTT. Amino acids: CASSLVQSGPQHF.

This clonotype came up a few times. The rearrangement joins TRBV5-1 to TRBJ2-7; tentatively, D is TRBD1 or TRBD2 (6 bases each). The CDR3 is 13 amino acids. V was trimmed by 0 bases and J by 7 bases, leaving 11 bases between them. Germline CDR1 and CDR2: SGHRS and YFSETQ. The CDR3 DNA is TGCGCCAGCAGCTTGGGGGGGGCTCAGGAGCAGTACTTC. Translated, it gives CASSLGGAQEQYF. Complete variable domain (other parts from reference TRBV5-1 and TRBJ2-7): KAGVTQTPRYLIKTRGQQVTLSCSPISGHRSVSWYQQTPGQGLQFLFEYFSETQRNKGNFPGRFSGRQFSNSRSEMNVSTLELGDSALYLCASSLGGAQEQYFGPGTRLTVT.

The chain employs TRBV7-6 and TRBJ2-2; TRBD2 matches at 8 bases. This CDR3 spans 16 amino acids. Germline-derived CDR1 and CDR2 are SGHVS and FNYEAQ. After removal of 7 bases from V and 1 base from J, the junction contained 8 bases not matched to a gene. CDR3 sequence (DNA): TGTGCCAGCACCCTCAATAGCGGGGAGAACACCGGGGAGCTGTTTTTT. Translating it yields CASTLNSGENTGELFF.

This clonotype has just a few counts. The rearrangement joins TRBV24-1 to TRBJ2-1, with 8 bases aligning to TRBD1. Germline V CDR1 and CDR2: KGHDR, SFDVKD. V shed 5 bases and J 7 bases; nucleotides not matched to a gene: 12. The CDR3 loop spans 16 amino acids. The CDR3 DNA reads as TGTGCCACCAGTGGCATCCGGGACAGGTCCGATAATGAGCAGTTCTTC. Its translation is CATSGIRDRSDNEQFF.

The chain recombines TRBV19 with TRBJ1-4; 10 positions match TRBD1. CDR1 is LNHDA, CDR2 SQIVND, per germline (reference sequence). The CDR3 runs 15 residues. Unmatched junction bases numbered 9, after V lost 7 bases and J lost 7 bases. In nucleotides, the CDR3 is TGTGCCAGTAACGACGGGACAGGGGCTGGTGAAAAACTGTTTTTT. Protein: CASNDGTGAGEKLFF.

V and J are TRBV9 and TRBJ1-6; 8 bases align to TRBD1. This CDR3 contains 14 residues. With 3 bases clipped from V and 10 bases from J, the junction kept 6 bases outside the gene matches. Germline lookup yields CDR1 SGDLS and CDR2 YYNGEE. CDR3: CASSATGAGSPLHF. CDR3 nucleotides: TGTGCCAGCAGCGCGACAGGGGCAGGATCACCCCTCCACTTT.

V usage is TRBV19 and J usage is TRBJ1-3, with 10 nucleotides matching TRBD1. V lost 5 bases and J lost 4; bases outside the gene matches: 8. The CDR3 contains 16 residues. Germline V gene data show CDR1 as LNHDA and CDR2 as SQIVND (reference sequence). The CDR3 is CASSVPGQGRGNTIYF. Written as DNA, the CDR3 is TGTGCCAGTAGTGTGCCGGGACAGGGGAGAGGAAACACCATATATTTT.

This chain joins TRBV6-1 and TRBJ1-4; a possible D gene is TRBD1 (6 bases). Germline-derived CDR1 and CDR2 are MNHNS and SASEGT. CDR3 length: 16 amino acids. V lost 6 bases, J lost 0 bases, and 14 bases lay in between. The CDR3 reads CASRQGLEATNEKLFF. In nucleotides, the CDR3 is TGTGCCAGCAGACAGGGCTTGGAGGCAACTAATGAAAAACTGTTTTTT.

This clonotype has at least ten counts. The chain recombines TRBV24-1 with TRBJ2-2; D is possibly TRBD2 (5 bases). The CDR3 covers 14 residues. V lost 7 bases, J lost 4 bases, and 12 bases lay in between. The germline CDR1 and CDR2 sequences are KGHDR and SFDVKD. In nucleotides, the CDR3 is TGTGCCACCAGGGAGGCCCGAACCACCGGGGAGCTGTTTTTT. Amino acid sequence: CATREARTTGELFF.

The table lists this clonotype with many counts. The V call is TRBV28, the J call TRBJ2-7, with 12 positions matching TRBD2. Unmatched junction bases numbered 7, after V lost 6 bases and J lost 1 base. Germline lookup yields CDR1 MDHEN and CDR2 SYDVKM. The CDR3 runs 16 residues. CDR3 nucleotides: TGTGCCAGCAGCCATAAACTAGCGGGAGGTTCCTACGAGCAGTACTTC. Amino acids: CASSHKLAGGSYEQYF.

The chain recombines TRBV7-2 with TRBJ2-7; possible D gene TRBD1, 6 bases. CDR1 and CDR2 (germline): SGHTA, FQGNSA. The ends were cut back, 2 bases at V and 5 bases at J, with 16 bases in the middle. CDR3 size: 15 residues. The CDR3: CASSLWPGARHEQYF. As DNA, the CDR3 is TGTGCCAGCAGCTTATGGCCAGGGGCCCGCCACGAGCAGTACTTC. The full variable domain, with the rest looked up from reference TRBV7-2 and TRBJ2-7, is GAGVSQSPSNKVTEKGKDVELRCDPISGHTALYWYRQSLGQGLEFLIYFQGNSAPDKSGLPSDRFSAERTGGSVSTLTIQRTQQEDSAVYLCASSLWPGARHEQYFGPGTRLTVT.

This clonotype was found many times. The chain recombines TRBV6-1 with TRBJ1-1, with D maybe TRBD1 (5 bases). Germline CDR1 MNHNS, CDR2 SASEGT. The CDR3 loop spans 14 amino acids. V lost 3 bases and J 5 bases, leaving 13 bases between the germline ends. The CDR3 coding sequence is TGTGCCAGCAGTGATGAGGGGCGGGGTACTGAAGCTTTCTTT. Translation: CASSDEGRGTEAFF.

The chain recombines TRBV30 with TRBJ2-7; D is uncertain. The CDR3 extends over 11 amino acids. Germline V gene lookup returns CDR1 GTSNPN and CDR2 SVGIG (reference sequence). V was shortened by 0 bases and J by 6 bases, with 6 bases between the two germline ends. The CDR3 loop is CAWSVRAEQYF. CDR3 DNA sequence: TGTGCCTGGAGTGTACGGGCCGAGCAGTACTTC.